These T cell receptor beta chains were read from a single sample in a study of T-cell memory formation after mild COVID-19. TCRdb passed the 5' RACE reads through MiXCR, listing each CDR3 protein once. The sample gives 290,000 or so distinct CDR3 sequences, less than 20% of which show up once; around a fifth is in the top ten. The sample comprised PBMCs or a T cell subset sorted from them (not recorded which). The receptors were gathered from a man aged 18-30 years who had mild COVID-19 (a few samples of this study predate the infection). Cell type and time point are not known. Both conserved end residues are part of each CDR3. Fields, in order: J gene, clone size, D gene, V gene, CDR3 DNA, CDR3 protein. The D gene is left open where the match is weak. Rows give clone size only sometimes, using once, few, many, or a class for an expanded clone.

TRBJ2-1	-	TRBD2	TRBV29-1	TGCAGCGTTGGCGGGACGGTAGCGGGCAATGAGCAGTTCTTC	CSVGGTVAGNEQFF
TRBJ2-7	-	-	TRBV4-2	TGTGCCAGCAGCCAAGATCTTCGGACGGGGGGCCAGTACTACGAGCAGTACTTC	CASSQDLRTGGQYYEQYF
TRBJ1-1	many	-	TRBV20-1	TGCAGTGCCCCCGTAGAGGGGATGAACACTGAAGCTTTCTTT	CSAPVEGMNTEAFF
TRBJ2-7	few	-	TRBV18	TGTGCCAGCTCCCTCCTGGAAGGTCCAGAGCAGTACTTC	CASSLLEGPEQYF
TRBJ2-5	few	-	TRBV3-1	TGTGCCAGCAGCCAAGTACGGGGGCCCGGGACCCAGTACTTC	CASSQVRGPGTQYF
TRBJ2-1	few	-	TRBV11-2	TGTGCCAGCAGCATGGCAGGGACCGCGTCCGGTGAGCAGTTCTTC	CASSMAGTASGEQFF
TRBJ2-4	-	-	TRBV12-3/TRBV12-4	TGTGCCAGCAGTTTACTCCTAGCGTCCAAAAACATTCAGTACTTC	CASSLLLASKNIQYF
TRBJ1-5	few	-	TRBV5-5	TGTGCCAGCAGCTTGGGATGGGTTGATCAGCCCCAGCATTTT	CASSLGWVDQPQHF
TRBJ1-6	-	-	TRBV18	TGTGCCAGCTCACCGAAGAGCTCCTATAATTCACCCCTCCACTTT	CASSPKSSYNSPLHF
TRBJ1-1	few	TRBD1	TRBV9	TGTGCCAGCAGCTTCCGGGACAGTCATGTTGAAGCTTTCTTT	CASSFRDSHVEAFF
TRBJ2-1	many	TRBD2	TRBV6-5	TGTGCCAGCAGCTCAGTAGCGGGGCGATACAATGAGCAGTTCTTC	CASSSVAGRYNEQFF
TRBJ2-1	-	-	TRBV5-1	TGCGCCAGCAGCTTGGGAGAGGCCCACAATGAGCAGTTCTTC	CASSLGEAHNEQFF
TRBJ2-7	few	-	TRBV5-1	TGCGCCAGCAGCTTCGGTTCCGGAGGTACGACCTACGAGCAGTACTTC	CASSFGSGGTTYEQYF
TRBJ2-7	-	-	TRBV29-1	TGCAGCGTTGACCAGGGGGGTGTCCACGAGCAGTACTTC	CSVDQGGVHEQYF
TRBJ2-1	-	-	TRBV5-1	TGCGCCAGCAGCTTACAGGCAGGAAATGAGCAGTTCTTC	CASSLQAGNEQFF
TRBJ1-6	-	-	TRBV5-7	TGTGCCAGCAGCTTGCGCCTTCAGGACCGAAATTCACCCCTCCACTTT	CASSLRLQDRNSPLHF
TRBJ1-4	-	-	TRBV29-1	TGCAGCGTTGAAGTCCAGCGGGGGGGAGACAGTAGGGAAAAACTGTTTTTT	CSVEVQRGGDSREKLFF
TRBJ2-1	-	TRBD2	TRBV5-6	TGTGCCAGCAGCTATAGCGGGGGGGCCCGTGAGCAGTTCTTC	CASSYSGGAREQFF
TRBJ2-5	-	TRBD2	TRBV7-9	TGTGCCAGCAGGATTAGCGGGGGGGCTGAAGAGACCCAGTACTTC	CASRISGGAEETQYF
TRBJ2-5	many	-	TRBV4-1	TGCGCCAGCAGCCAAGAACCGAATATGCCTACTGGGGGGACCCAGTACTTC	CASSQEPNMPTGGTQYF
TRBJ1-6	-	-	TRBV6-5	TGTGCCAGCAGCCGGCAGCAAGGGAAAGGATCACCCCTCCACTTT	CASSRQQGKGSPLHF
TRBJ1-2	-	-	TRBV6-5	TGTGCCAGCAGTTACGGTTCCGGCCGGAGGGGGATATATGGCTACACCTTC	CASSYGSGRRGIYGYTF
TRBJ2-2	many	TRBD2	TRBV9	TGTGCCAGCAGCTTGCTAGCGGGGGACACCGGGGAGCTGTTTTTT	CASSLLAGDTGELFF
TRBJ1-5	few	-	TRBV12-3/TRBV12-4	TGTGCCAGCAGACCGGGACCTTCCCTCAATCAGCCCCAGCATTTT	CASRPGPSLNQPQHF
TRBJ1-1	-	-	TRBV12-5	TGTGCTAGTGGTCTGGGGGCGGAAGCTTTCTTT	CASGLGAEAFF
TRBJ1-2	-	-	TRBV5-5	TGTGCCAGCAGCTTAGGCCGTAGCGGTCCTGGCTACACCTTC	CASSLGRSGPGYTF
TRBJ1-1	-	-	TRBV7-9	TGTGCCAGCAGTTTCCGGGGGATGAACACTGAAGCTTTCTTT	CASSFRGMNTEAFF
TRBJ2-4	-	-	TRBV23-1	TGCGCCAGCAGTCAAGCAGGGGATGCCAAAAACATTCAGTACTTC	CASSQAGDAKNIQYF
TRBJ2-3	-	TRBD2	TRBV5-1	TGCGCCAGCAGCTTGGGGGACTACCCTTGGGGTACGCAGTATTTT	CASSLGDYPWGTQYF
TRBJ1-6	-	TRBD1	TRBV11-2	TGTGCCAGCAGCTCCCGGGACAGGGGACCTTCACCCCTCCACTTT	CASSSRDRGPSPLHF
TRBJ1-2	few	-	TRBV10-3	TGTGCCATCAGGGCTGATTCCTATGGCTACACCTTC	CAIRADSYGYTF
TRBJ2-2	-	-	TRBV2	TGTGCCAGCACTTTTAGGACCGGGGAGCTGTTTTTT	CASTFRTGELFF
TRBJ2-7	-	TRBD2	TRBV3-1	TGTGCCAGCCGGCTAGCGGGGGGAAGCTCCTACGAGCAGTACTTC	CASRLAGGSSYEQYF
TRBJ1-5	few	-	TRBV10-3	TGTGCCATCAGTGAGGGGGTTCGCAATCAGCCCCAGCATTTT	CAISEGVRNQPQHF
TRBJ2-2	few	TRBD1	TRBV12-3/TRBV12-4	TGTGCCAGCAGACAGGGGATTCAGTGGGGGGAGCTGTTTTTT	CASRQGIQWGELFF
TRBJ2-3	-	TRBD1	TRBV29-1	TGCAGCGTTGGTGCGACAGGGATCCCCACAGATACGCAGTATTTT	CSVGATGIPTDTQYF
TRBJ2-3	few	-	TRBV15	TGTGCCACCAGCAGAGGTCCAGGTCAGGGAAGGACAGATACGCAGTATTTT	CATSRGPGQGRTDTQYF
TRBJ1-6	-	-	TRBV20-1	TGCAGTGCTAGTTATGTGGTTGGTTCACCCCTCCACTTT	CSASYVVGSPLHF
TRBJ1-2	-	-	TRBV29-1	TGCAGCGTTGGGAGGGAAGTAGGGTATGGCTACACCTTC	CSVGREVGYGYTF
TRBJ2-2	-	-	TRBV7-2	TGTGCCAGCAGCTTAGGCGCACCTAGTCTTAACACCGGGGAGCTGTTTTTT	CASSLGAPSLNTGELFF
TRBJ2-3	-	-	TRBV7-3	TGTGCCAGCAGCTTGAGACGACGGGATACGCAGTATTTT	CASSLRRRDTQYF
TRBJ2-3	-	-	TRBV20-1	TGCAGTGCCAGGGTTGTTAGCGGCACAGATACGCAGTATTTT	CSARVVSGTDTQYF
TRBJ1-1	few	-	TRBV12-3/TRBV12-4	TGTGCCAGCACCAACCCCCCACAGAACACTGAAGCTTTCTTT	CASTNPPQNTEAFF
TRBJ2-1	few	-	TRBV18	TGTGCCAGCTCACCCTATTACAATGAGCAGTTCTTC	CASSPYYNEQFF
TRBJ2-5	-	-	TRBV24-1	TGTGCCACCTCGTACCAAGAGACCCAGTACTTC	CATSYQETQYF